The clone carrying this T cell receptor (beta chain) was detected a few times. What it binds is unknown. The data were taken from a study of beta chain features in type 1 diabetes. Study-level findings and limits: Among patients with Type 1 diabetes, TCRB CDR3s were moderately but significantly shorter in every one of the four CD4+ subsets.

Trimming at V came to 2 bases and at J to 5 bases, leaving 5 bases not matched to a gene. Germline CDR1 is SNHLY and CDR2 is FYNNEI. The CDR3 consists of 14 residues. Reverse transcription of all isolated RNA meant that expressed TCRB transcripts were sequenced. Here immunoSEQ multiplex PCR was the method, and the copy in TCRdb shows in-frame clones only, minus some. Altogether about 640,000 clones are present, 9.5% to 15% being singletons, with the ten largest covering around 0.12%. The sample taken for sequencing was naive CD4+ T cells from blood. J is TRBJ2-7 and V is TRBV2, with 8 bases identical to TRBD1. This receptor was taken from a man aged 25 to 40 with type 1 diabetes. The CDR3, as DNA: TGTGCCAGCAGTGAATTATCAGGGGGCAACGAGCAGTACTTC. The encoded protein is CASSELSGGNEQYF.